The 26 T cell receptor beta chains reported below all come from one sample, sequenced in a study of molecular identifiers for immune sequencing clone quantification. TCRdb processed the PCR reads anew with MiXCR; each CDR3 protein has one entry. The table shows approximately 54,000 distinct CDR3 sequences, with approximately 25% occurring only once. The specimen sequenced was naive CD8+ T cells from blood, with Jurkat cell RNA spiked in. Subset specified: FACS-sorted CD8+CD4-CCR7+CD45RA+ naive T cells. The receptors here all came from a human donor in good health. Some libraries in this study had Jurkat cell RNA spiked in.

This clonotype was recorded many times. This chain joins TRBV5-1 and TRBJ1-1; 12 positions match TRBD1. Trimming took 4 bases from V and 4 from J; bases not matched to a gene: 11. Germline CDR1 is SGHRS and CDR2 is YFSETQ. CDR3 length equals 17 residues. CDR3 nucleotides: TGCGCCAGCAGCCGTGGGACAGGGGGCCGTCGTGGCACTGAAGCTTTCTTT. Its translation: CASSRGTGGRRGTEAFF.

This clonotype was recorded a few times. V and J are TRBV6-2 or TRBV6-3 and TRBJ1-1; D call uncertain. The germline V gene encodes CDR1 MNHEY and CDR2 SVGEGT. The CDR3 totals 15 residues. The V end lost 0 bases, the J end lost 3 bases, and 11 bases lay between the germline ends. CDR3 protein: CASSYSLFEDTEAFF. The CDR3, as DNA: TGTGCCAGCAGTTACTCCCTATTTGAGGACACTGAAGCTTTCTTT.

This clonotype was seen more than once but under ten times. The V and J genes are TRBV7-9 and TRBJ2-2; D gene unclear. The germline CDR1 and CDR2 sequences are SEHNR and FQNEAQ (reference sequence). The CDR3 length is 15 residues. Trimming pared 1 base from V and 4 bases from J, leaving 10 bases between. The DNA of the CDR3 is TGTGCCAGCAGCTTAGTTGGCAGCTCCACCGGGGAGCTGTTTTTT. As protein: CASSLVGSSTGELFF.

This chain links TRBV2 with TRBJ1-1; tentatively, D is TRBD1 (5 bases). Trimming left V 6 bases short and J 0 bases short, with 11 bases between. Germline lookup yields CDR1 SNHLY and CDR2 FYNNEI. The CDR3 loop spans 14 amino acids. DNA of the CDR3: TGTGCCAGCAGGTACATGACAGTGAACACTGAAGCTTTCTTT. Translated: CASRYMTVNTEAFF. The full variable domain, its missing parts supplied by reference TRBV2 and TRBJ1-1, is EPEVTQTPSHQVTQMGQEVILRCVPISNHLYFYWYRQILGQKVEFLVSFYNNEISEKSEIFDDQFSVERPDGSNFTLKIRSTKLEDSAMYFCASRYMTVNTEAFFGQGTRLTVV.

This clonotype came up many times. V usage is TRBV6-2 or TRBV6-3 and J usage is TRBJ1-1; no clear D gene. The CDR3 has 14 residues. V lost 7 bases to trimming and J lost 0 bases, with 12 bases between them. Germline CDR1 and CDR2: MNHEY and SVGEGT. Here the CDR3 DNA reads TGTGCCAGCACCCTGACACTTATGAACACTGAAGCTTTCTTT. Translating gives CASTLTLMNTEAFF.

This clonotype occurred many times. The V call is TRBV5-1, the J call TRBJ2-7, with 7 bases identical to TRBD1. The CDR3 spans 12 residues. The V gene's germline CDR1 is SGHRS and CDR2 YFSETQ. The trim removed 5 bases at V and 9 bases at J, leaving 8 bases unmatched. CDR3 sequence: CASSSDRVGQYF. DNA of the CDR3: TGCGCCAGCAGTTCCGACAGGGTCGGGCAGTACTTC.

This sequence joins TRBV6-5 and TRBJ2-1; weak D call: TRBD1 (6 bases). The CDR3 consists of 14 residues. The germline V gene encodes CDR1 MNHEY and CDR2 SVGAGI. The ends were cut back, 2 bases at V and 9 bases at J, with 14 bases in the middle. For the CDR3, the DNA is TGTGCCAGCAGTTACCCACAGGGTGGCGGTGAGCAGTTCTTC. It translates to CASSYPQGGGEQFF.

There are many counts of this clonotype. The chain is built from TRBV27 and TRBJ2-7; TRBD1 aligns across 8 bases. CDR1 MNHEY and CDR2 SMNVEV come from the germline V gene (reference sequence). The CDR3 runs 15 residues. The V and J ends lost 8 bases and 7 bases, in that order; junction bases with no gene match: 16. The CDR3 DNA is TGTGCCAGCGGAGACAGGGGCCTCGAGGCTCGGGAGCAGTACTTC. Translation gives CASGDRGLEAREQYF.

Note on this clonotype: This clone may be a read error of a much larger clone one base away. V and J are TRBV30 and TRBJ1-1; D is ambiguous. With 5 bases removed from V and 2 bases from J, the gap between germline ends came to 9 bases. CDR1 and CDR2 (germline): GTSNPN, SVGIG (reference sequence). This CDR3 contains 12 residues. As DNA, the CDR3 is TGTGCCTGGGTCCCGGTAAACACTGAAGCTTTCTTT. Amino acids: CAWVPVNTEAFF.

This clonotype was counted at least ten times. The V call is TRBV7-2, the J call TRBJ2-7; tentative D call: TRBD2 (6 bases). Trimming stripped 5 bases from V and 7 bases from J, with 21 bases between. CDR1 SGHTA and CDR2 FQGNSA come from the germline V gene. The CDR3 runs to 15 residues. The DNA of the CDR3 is TGTGCCAGCAGCCACTGGGACTTGGCCCGCTTAGAGCAGTACTTC. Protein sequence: CASSHWDLARLEQYF.

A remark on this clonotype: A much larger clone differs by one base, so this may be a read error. CDR3 DNA sequence: TGTTCCAGTTTTAGCGGGAGCGGAGATACGCAGTATTTT. Residues: CSSFSGSGDTQYF. The chain is built from TRBV2 and TRBJ2-3, with TRBD2 matching over 9 bases. The CDR3 totals 13 residues. Germline V lookup: CDR1 SNHLY, CDR2 FYNNEI.

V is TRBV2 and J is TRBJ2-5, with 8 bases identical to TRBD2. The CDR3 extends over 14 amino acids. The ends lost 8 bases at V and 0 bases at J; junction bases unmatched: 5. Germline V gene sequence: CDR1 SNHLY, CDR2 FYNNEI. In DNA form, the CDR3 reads TGTGCCAGCCGACTAGCGACGTACCAAGAGACCCAGTACTTC. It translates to CASRLATYQETQYF.

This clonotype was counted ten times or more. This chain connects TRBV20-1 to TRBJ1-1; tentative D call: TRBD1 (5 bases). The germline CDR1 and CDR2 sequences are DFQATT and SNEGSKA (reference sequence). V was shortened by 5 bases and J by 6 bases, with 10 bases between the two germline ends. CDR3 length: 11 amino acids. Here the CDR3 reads CSAHTGAEAFF. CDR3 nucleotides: TGCAGTGCTCATACGGGGGCTGAAGCTTTCTTT.

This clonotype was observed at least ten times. CDR3 residues: CASSLLVGRVETQYF. The CDR3 coding sequence is TGTGCCAGTAGTTTACTAGTGGGAAGGGTCGAGACCCAGTACTTC. V is TRBV19 and J is TRBJ2-5; a weak D match, TRBD2 (5 bases). The CDR3 consists of 15 residues. V was shortened by 5 bases and J by 5 bases, with 18 bases between the two germline ends. Germline CDR1 reads LNHDA; CDR2 reads SQIVND (reference sequence).

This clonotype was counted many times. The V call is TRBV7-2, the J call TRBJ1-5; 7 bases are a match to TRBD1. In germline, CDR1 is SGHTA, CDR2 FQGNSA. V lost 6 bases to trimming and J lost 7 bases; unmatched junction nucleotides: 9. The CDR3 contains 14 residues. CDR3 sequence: CASSSTGAQQPQHF. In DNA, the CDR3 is TGTGCCAGCAGTTCAACAGGGGCTCAACAGCCCCAGCATTTT. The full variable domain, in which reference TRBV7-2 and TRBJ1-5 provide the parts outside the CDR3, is GAGVSQSPSNKVTEKGKDVELRCDPISGHTALYWYRQSLGQGLEFLIYFQGNSAPDKSGLPSDRFSAERTGGSVSTLTIQRTQQEDSAVYLCASSSTGAQQPQHFGDGTRLSIL.

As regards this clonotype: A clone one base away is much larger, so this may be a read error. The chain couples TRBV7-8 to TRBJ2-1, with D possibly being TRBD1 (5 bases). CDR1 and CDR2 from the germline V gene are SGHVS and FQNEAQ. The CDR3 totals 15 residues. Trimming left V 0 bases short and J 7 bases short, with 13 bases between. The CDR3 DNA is TGTGCCAGCAGCTTAGCACAGGAGATCTTGAATGAGCAGTTCTTC. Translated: CASSLAQEILNEQFF.

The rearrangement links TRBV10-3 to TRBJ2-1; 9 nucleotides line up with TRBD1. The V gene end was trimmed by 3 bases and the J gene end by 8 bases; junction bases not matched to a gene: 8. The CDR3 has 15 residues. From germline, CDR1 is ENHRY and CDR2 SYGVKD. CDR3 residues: CAISDPGQGVDEQFF. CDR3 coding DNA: TGTGCCATCAGTGACCCGGGACAGGGTGTCGATGAGCAGTTCTTC.

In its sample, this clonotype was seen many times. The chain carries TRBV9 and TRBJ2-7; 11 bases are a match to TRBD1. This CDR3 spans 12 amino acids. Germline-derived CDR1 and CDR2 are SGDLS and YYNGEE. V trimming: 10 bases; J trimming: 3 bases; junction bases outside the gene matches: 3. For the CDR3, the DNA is TGTGCCGGGGGGACAGGGGGCTACGAGCAGTACTTC. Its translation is CAGGTGGYEQYF.

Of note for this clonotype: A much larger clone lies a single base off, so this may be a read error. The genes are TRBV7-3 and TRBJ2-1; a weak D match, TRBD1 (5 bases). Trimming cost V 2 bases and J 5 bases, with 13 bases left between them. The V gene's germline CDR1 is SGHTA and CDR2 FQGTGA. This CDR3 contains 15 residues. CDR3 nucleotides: TGTGCCAGCAGCTTAGCGGCCAGACAGAACAATGAGCAGTTCTTC. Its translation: CASSLAARQNNEQFF.

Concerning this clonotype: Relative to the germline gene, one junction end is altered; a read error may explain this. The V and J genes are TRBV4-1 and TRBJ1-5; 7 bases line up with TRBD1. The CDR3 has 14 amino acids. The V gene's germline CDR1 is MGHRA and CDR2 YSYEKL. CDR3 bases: TGCGCCAGCAGCCTCGGACAGGAAAATCCGCCCCCGCATTTT. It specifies CASSLGQENPPPHF.

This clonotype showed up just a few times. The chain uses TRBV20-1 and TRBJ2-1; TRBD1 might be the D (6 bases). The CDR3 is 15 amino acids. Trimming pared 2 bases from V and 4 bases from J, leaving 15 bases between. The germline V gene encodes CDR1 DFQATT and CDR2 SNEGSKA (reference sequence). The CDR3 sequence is CSARPHRGIYNEQFF. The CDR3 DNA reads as TGCAGTGCTAGACCCCATAGGGGGATTTACAATGAGCAGTTCTTC.

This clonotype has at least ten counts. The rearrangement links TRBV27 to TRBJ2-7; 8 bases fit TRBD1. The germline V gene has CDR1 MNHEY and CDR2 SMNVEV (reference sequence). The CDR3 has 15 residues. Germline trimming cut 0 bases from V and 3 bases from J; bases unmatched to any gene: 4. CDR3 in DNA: TGTGCCAGCAGTTTATCCGGGACAGGATACTACGAGCAGTACTTC. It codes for CASSLSGTGYYEQYF.

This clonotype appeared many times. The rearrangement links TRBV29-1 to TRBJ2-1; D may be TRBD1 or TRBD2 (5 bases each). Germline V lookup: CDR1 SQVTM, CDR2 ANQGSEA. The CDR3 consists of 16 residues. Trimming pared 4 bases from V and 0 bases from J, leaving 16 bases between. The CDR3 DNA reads TGCAGCGTTGGAGGGGCCGAGGGGAGCTCCTACAATGAGCAGTTCTTC. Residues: CSVGGAEGSSYNEQFF.

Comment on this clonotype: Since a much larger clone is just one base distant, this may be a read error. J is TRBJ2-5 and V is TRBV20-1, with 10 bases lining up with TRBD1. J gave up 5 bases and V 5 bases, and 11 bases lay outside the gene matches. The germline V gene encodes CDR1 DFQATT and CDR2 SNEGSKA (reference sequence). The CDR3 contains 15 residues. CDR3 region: CSAAPGTGARETQYF. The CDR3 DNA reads TGCAGTGCTGCCCCCGGGACAGGGGCCCGGGAGACCCAGTACTTC.

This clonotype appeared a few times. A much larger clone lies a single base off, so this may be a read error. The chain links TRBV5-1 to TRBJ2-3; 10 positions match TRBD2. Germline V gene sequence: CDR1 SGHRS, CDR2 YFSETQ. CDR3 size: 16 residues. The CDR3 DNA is TGCGCCAGCGGCTTGACGGGACTAGCGCACACAGATACGCAGTATTTT. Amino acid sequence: CASGLTGLAHTDTQYF. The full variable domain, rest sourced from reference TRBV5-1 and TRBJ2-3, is KAGVTQTPRYLIKTRGQQVTLSCSPISGHRSVSWYQQTPGQGLQFLFEYFSETQRNKGNFPGRFSGRQFSNSRSEMNVSTLELGDSALYLCASGLTGLAHTDTQYFGPGTRLTVL.

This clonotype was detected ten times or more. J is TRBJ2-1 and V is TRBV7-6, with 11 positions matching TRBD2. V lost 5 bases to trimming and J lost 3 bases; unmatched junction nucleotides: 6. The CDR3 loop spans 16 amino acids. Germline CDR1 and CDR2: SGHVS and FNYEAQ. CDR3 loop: CASSNQLAGDYNEQFF. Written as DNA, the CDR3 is TGTGCCAGCAGCAACCAACTAGCGGGAGACTACAATGAGCAGTTCTTC. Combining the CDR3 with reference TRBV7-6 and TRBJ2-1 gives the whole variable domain GAGVSQSPRYKVTKRGQDVALRCDPISGHVSLYWYRQALGQGPEFLTYFNYEAQQDKSGLPNDRFSAERPEGSISTLTIQRTEQRDSAMYRCASSNQLAGDYNEQFFGPGTRLTVL.